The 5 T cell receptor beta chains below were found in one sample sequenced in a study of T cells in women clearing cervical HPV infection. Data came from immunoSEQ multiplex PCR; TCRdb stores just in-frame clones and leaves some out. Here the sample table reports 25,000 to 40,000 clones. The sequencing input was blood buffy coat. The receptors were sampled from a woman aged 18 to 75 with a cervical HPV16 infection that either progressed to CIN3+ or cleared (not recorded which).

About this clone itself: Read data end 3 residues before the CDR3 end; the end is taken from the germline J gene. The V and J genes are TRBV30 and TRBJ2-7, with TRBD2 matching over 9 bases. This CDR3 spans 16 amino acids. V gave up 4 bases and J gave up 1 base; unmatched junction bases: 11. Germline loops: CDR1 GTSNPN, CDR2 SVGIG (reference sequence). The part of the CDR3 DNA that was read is TGTGCCTGGAAGACTAGCGGCTACAGCCCATCCTACGAG. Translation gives CAWKTSGYSPSYE. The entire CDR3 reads CAWKTSGYSPSYEQYF. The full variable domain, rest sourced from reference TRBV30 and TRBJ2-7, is SQTIHQWPATLVQPVGSPLSLECTVEGTSNPNLYWYRQAAGRGLQLLFYSVGIGQISSEVPQNLSASRPQDRQFILSSKKLLLSDSGFYLCAWKTSGYSPSYEQYFGPGTRLTVT.

The part of the CDR3 DNA that was read is TGTGCCAGCAGTTACTCGAAAGGGTCCGAG. Translating it yields CASSYSKGSE. The whole CDR3 sequence reads CASSYSKGSEQYF. V usage is TRBV6-2 or TRBV6-3 and J usage is TRBJ2-7, with D uncertain. The read halts 3 residues ahead of the CDR3 end, with the missing end drawn from the germline J gene. The CDR3 has 13 amino acids. CDR1 and CDR2 (germline): MNHEY, SVGEGT. The germline V and J ends were trimmed by 0 bases and 6 bases, with 9 bases remaining between them.

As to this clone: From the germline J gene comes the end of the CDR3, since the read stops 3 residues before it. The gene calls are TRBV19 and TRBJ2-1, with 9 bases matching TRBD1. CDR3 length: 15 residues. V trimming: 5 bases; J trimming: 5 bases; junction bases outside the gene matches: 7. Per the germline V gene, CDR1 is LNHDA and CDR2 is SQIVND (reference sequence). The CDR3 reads CASSVQDRGHNEQFF. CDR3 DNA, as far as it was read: TGTGCCAGTAGTGTCCAGGACAGGGGACACAATGAG.

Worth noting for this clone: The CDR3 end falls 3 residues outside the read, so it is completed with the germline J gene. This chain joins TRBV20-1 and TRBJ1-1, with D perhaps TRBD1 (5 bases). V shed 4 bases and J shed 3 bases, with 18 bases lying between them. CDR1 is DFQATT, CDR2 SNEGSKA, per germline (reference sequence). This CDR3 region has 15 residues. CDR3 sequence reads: CSAIQGFLRDTEAFF. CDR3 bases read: TGCAGTGCTATTCAGGGCTTCCTTAGGGACACTGAA.

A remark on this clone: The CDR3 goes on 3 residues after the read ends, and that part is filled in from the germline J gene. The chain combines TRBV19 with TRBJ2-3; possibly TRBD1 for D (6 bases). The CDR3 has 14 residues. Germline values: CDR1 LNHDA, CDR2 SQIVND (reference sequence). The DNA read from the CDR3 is TGTGCCAGTAGTAAACAGGGACCCCAAGAGACG. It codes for CASSKQGPQET. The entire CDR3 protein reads CASSKQGPQETQYF.